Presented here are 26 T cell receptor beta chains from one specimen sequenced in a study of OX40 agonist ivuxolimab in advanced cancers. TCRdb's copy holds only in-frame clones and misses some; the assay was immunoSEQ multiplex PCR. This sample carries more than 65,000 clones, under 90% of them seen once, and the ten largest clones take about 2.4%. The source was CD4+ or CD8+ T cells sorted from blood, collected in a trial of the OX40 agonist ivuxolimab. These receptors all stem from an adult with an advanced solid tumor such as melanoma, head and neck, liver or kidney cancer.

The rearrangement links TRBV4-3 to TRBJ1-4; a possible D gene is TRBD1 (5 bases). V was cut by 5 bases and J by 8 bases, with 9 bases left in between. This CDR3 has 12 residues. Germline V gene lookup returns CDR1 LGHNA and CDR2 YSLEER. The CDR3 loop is CASSRGMEKLFF. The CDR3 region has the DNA TGCGCCAGCAGCAGGGGAATGGAAAAACTGTTTTTT.

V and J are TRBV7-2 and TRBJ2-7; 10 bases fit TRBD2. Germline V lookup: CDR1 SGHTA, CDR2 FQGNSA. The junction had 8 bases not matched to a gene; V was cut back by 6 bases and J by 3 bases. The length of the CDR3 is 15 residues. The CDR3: CASRTTSGPHYEQYF. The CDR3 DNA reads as TGTGCCAGCAGAACGACTAGCGGGCCACACTACGAGCAGTACTTC.

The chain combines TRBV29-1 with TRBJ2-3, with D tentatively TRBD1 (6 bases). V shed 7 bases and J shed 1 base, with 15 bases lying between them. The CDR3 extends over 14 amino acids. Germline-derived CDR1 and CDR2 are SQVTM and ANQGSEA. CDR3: CSGVRQVGTDTQYF. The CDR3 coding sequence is TGCAGCGGCGTAAGACAGGTTGGCACAGATACGCAGTATTTT.

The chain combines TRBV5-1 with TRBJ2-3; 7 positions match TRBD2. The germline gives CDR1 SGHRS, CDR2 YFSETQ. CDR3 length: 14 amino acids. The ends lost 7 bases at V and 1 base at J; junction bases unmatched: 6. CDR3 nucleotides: TGCGCCAGCGGGAGGGCGGGGGGCACAGATACGCAGTATTTT. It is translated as CASGRAGGTDTQYF.

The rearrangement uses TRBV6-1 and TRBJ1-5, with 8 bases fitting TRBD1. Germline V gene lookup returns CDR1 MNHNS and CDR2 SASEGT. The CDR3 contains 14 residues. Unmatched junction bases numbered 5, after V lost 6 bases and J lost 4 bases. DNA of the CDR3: TGTGCCAGCAGGATGGACAGGGAAAATCAGCCCCAGCATTTT. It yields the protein CASRMDRENQPQHF.

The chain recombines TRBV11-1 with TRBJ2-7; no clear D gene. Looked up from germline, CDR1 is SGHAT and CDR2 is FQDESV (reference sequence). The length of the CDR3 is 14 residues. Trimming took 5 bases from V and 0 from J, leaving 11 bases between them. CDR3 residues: CASSNGWSSYEQYF. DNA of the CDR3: TGTGCCAGCAGCAATGGGTGGTCCTCCTACGAGCAGTACTTC.

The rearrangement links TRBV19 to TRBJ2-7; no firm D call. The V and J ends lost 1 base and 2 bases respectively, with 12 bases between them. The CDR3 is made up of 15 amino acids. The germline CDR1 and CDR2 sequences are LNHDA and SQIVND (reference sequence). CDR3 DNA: TGTGCCAGTAGTATAGGGCAGACCAGTACCTACGAGCAGTACTTC. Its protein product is CASSIGQTSTYEQYF. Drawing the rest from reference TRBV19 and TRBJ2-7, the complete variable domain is DGGITQSPKYLFRKEGQNVTLSCEQNLNHDAMYWYRQDPGQGLRLIYYSQIVNDFQKGDIAEGYSVSREKKESFPLTVTSAQKNPTAFYLCASSIGQTSTYEQYFGPGTRLTVT.

For the CDR3, the DNA is TGTGCCAGTAGTAAGAGAGAGACCCAGTACTTC. The encoded protein is CASSKRETQYF. The chain carries TRBV19 and TRBJ2-5, with D unclear. Germline values: CDR1 LNHDA, CDR2 SQIVND (reference sequence). The CDR3 covers 11 residues. Trimming removed 4 bases from V and 4 bases from J, with 4 bases in between.

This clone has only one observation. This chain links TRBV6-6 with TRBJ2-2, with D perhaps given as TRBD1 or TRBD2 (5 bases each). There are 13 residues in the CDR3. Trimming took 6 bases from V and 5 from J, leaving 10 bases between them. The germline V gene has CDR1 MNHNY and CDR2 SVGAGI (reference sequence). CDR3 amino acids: CASSTRGTGELFF. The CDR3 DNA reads TGTGCCAGCAGCACTAGGGGTACCGGGGAGCTGTTTTTT.

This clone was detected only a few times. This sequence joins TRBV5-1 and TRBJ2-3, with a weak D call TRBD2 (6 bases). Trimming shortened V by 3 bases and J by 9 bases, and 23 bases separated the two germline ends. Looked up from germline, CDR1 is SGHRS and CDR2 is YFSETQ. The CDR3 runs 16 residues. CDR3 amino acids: CASSWARSAGMMTQYF. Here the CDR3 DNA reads TGCGCCAGCAGCTGGGCCCGGTCTGCGGGGATGATGACGCAGTATTTT.

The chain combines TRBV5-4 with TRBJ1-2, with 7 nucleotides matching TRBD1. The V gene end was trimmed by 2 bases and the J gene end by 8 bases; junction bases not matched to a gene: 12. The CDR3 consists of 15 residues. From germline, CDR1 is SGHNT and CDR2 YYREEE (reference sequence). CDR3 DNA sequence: TGTGCCAGCAGCTTTTCCGGGACAGCCGATCGGGGCTACACCTTC. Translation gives CASSFSGTADRGYTF.

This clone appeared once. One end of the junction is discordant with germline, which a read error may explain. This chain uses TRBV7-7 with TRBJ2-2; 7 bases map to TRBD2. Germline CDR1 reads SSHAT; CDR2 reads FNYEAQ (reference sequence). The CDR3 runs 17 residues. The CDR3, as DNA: TGTGCTAGCAGCTCCGGTACGGCGGGAGCGAACACCGGGGAGCTGTTTTTT. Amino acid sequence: CASSSGTAGANTGELFF. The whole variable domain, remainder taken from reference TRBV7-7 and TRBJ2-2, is GAGVSQSPRYKVTKRGQDVTLRCDPISSHATLYWYQQALGQGPEFLTYFNYEAQPDKSGLPSDRFSAERPEGSISTLTIQRTEQRDSAMYRCASSSGTAGANTGELFFGEGSRLTVL.

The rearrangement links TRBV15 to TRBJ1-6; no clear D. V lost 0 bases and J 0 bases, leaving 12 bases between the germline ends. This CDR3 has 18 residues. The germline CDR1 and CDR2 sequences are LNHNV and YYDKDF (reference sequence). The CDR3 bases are TGTGCCACCAGCAGAGATCGGGGTTCGGGCTCCTATAATTCACCCCTCCACTTT. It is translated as CATSRDRGSGSYNSPLHF.

In DNA, the CDR3 is TGTGCCAGCAGTTCCTCAGCCTCCGACCACTATGGCTACACCTTC. Encoded protein: CASSSSASDHYGYTF. The chain links TRBV5-6 to TRBJ1-2; D gene unclear. CDR3 length equals 15 residues. V dropped 5 bases and J dropped 3 bases, with 17 bases sitting between them. CDR1 is SGHDT and CDR2 is YYEEEE in the germline V gene.

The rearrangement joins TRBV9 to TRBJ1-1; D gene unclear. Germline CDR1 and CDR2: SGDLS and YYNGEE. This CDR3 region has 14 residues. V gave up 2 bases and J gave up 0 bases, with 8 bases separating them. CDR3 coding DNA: TGTGCCAGCAGCGTTGACGGGATGAACACTGAAGCTTTCTTT. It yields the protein CASSVDGMNTEAFF. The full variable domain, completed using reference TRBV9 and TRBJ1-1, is DSGVTQTPKHLITATGQRVTLRCSPRSGDLSVYWYQQSLDQGLQFLIQYYNGEERAKGNILERFSAQQFPDLHSELNLSSLELGDSALYFCASSVDGMNTEAFFGQGTRLTVV.

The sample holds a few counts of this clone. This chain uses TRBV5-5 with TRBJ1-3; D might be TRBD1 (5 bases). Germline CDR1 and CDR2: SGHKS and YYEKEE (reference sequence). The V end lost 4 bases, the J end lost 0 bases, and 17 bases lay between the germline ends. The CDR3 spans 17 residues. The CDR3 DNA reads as TGTGCCAGCAGCCCGGCCGAGGGGTTAGTCTCTGGAAACACCATATATTTT. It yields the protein CASSPAEGLVSGNTIYF. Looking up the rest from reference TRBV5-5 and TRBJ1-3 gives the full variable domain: DAGVTQSPTHLIKTRGQQVTLRCSPISGHKSVSWYQQVLGQGPQFIFQYYEKEERGRGNFPDRFSARQFPNYSSELNVNALLLGDSALYLCASSPAEGLVSGNTIYFGEGSWLTVV.

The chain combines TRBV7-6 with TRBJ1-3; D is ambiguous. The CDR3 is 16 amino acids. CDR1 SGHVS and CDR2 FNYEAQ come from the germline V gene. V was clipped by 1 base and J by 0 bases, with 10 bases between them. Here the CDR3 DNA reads TGTGCCAGCAGCTTAGAGGTGGGATACTCTGGAAACACCATATATTTT. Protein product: CASSLEVGYSGNTIYF.

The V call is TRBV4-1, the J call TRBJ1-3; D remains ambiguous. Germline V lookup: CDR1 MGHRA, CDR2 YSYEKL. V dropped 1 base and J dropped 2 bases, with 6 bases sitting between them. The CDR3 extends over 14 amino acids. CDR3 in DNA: TGCGCCAGCAGCCAAGCGGGGACTGGAAACACCATATATTTT. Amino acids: CASSQAGTGNTIYF.

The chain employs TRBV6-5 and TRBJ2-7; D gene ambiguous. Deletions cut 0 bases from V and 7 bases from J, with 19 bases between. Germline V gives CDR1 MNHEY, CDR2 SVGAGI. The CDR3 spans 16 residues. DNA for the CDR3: TGTGCCAGCAGTTACTCTATGGACGGTCGGCGGAGAGAGCAGTACTTC. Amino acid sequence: CASSYSMDGRRREQYF.

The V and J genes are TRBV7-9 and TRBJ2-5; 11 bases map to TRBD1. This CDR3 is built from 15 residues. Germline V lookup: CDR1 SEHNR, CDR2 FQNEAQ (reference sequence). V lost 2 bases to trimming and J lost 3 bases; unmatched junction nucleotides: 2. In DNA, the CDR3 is TGTGCCAGCAGCTTACGGACAGGGGGCAAAGAGACCCAGTACTTC. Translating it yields CASSLRTGGKETQYF.

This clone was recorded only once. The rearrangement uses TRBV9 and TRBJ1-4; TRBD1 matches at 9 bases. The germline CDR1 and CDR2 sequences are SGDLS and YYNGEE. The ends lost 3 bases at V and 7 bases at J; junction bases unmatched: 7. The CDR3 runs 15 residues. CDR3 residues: CASSGEQGAVEKLFF. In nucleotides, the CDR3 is TGTGCCAGCAGCGGCGAACAGGGGGCGGTTGAAAAACTGTTTTTT.

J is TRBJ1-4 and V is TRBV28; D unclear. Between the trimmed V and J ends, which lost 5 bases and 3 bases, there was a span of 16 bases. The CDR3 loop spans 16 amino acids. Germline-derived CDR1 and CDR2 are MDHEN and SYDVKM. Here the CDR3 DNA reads TGTGCCAGCAGTACTCCTCTGACCCGTCCTAATGAAAAACTGTTTTTT. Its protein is CASSTPLTRPNEKLFF.

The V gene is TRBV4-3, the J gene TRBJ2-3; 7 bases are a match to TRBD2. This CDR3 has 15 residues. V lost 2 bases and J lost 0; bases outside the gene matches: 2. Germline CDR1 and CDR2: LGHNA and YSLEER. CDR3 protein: CASSQSGASTDTQYF. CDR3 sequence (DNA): TGCGCCAGCAGCCAAAGCGGGGCCAGCACAGATACGCAGTATTTT.

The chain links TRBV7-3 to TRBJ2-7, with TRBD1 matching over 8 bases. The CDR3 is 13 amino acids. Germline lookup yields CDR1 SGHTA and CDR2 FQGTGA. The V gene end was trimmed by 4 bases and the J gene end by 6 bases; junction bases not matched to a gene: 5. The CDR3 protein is CASSSTGAGEQYF. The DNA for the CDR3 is TGTGCCAGCAGCTCGACAGGGGCGGGCGAGCAGTACTTC.

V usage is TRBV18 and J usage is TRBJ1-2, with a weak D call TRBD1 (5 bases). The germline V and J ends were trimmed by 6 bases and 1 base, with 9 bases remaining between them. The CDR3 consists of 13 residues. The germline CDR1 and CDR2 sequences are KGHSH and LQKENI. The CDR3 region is CASSLGDNYGYTF. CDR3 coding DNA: TGTGCCAGCTCTTTGGGGGATAACTATGGCTACACCTTC.

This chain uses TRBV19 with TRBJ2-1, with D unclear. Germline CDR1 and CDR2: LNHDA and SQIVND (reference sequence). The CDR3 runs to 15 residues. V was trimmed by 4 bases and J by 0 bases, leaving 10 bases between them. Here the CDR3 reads CASSTTSSSYNEQFF. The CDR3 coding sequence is TGTGCCAGTAGTACTACTTCTAGCTCCTACAATGAGCAGTTCTTC.